The rows below give T cell receptor beta chains drawn from one sample of a study of OX40 agonist ivuxolimab in advanced cancers. Produced via immunoSEQ multiplex PCR; TCRdb's table is partial and in-frame only. Of 45,000 to 50,000 clones listed, 88% were seen once; the top ten hold roughly 54%. Sequenced material: CD4+ or CD8+ T cells sorted from blood, taken in a trial of the OX40 agonist ivuxolimab. All receptors come from an adult with an advanced solid tumor such as melanoma, head and neck, liver or kidney cancer. CDR3s include the opening cysteine and the closing phenylalanine or tryptophan. A D gene is named only where the DNA matches it firmly. Part of the rows lack a size; the others show once, few, many or a class for expanded clones.

v_call	d_call	j_call	clone_size	cdr3_nt	cdr3_aa
TRBV7-8	TRBD2	TRBJ2-1	.	TGTGCCAGCAGCTTCCCCGGACTAGCGGGAGTCGGAATTGAGCAGTTCTTC	CASSFPGLAGVGIEQFF
TRBV7-2	.	TRBJ1-2	.	TGTGCCAGCAGCCCCCTTTGGAAGGGGGAAGGCTACACCTTC	CASSPLWKGEGYTF
TRBV11-2	.	TRBJ2-7	.	TGTGCCAGCAGCTCAAACAGGGCCGCGTCCTACGAGCAGTACTTC	CASSSNRAASYEQYF
TRBV27	.	TRBJ1-2	.	TGTGCCAGCAGTTTATCGAGAGGATCTTATGGCTACACCTTC	CASSLSRGSYGYTF
TRBV11-2	TRBD1	TRBJ1-2	.	TGTGCCAGCAGCGCGGGACAGGGTCTTGGCTACACCTTC	CASSAGQGLGYTF
TRBV7-6	.	TRBJ2-5	.	TGTGCCAGCAGCTTATTCAGCGCAAAGGAGACCCAGTACTTC	CASSLFSAKETQYF
TRBV11-3	.	TRBJ2-1	.	TGTGCCAGCAGCTTAGGTGGGTGGGGTGGCAGAAGCAATGAGCAGTTCTTC	CASSLGGWGGRSNEQFF
TRBV10-3	TRBD2	TRBJ2-1	.	TGTGCCATCAGTGAGACTGGACTAGCGGGGGGGCGGAATGAGCAGTTCTTC	CAISETGLAGGRNEQFF
TRBV4-2	TRBD1	TRBJ1-1	.	TGTGCCAGCAGCTACAGGACAGGGAGCCGGTCTGAAGCTTTCTTT	CASSYRTGSRSEAFF
TRBV19	TRBD1	TRBJ2-7	few	TGTGCCAGTAGTATTTCCGTTGCGGACAGGGGTGTTTACGAGCAGTACTTC	CASSISVADRGVYEQYF
TRBV11-2	.	TRBJ2-7	.	TGTGCCAGCAGCTTGGGAGTCTCCTACGAGCAGTACTTC	CASSLGVSYEQYF
TRBV28	TRBD1	TRBJ2-6	.	TGTGCCAGCAGCGAACGGACAGGGTCTGGGGCCAACGTCCTGACTTTC	CASSERTGSGANVLTF
TRBV29-1	.	TRBJ2-7	once	TGCAGCGTTGAAGTAACGCTTGCCTCCCGTGAGCAGTACTTC	CSVEVTLASREQYF
TRBV27	.	TRBJ2-7	.	TGTGCCAGCAGTTTATCGGCCAGCGGGCGGGGCGAGCAGTACTTC	CASSLSASGRGEQYF
TRBV19	TRBD2	TRBJ2-5	.	TGTGCCAGTAGTACGACTAGCGGGGACCAAGAGACCCAGTACTTC	CASSTTSGDQETQYF
TRBV30	TRBD2	TRBJ2-5	.	TGTGCCTTACCGCCCGGGACTAGCGGAGAGACCCAGTACTTC	CALPPGTSGETQYF
TRBV11-3	TRBD2	TRBJ2-2	.	TGTGCCAGCAGCCCATGGACTAGCGGGAACACCGGGGAGCTGTTTTTT	CASSPWTSGNTGELFF
TRBV4-2	TRBD1	TRBJ1-4	.	TGTGCCAGCAGCCAAGATAAAGGACAGGGGTTTGAAAAACTGTTTTTT	CASSQDKGQGFEKLFF
TRBV2	.	TRBJ1-1	few	TGTGCCAGCAGTTTGGGGCTGGGCACTGAAGCTTTCTTT	CASSLGLGTEAFF
TRBV28	.	TRBJ1-2	.	TGTGCCAGCACCGACAGTGACTATGGCTACACCTTC	CASTDSDYGYTF
TRBV14	.	TRBJ2-5	.	TGTGCCAGCGGCATCGGAAGCCAAGAGACCCAGTACTTC	CASGIGSQETQYF
TRBV6-5	.	TRBJ1-1	.	TGTGCCAGCAGTTTTATGGGTGAAGCTTTCTTT	CASSFMGEAFF
TRBV27	.	TRBJ1-1	few	TGTGCCAGCAGCCCTCGGACGGCCCTGAAAGCTTTCTTT	CASSPRTALKAFF
TRBV7-7	.	TRBJ2-5	.	TGTGCTAGCAGCCCACTAGCCCGGGAGACCCAGTACTTC	CASSPLARETQYF
TRBV7-9	TRBD2	TRBJ2-3	once	TGTGCCAGCAGCTTAAAATCAACTAGCGGGGACACAGATACGCAGTATTTT	CASSLKSTSGDTDTQYF
TRBV5-1	.	TRBJ2-5	.	TGCGCCAGCAGCTTCCAAACTCAAGAGACCCAGTACTTC	CASSFQTQETQYF
TRBV7-9	.	TRBJ1-1	.	TGTGCCAGCAGCTTAGCGGGGGTCACTGAAGCTTTCTTT	CASSLAGVTEAFF
TRBV4-3	TRBD1	TRBJ2-1	.	TGCGCCAGCAGCCAAGAAACAGGGGGCTCCTACAATGAGCAGTTCTTC	CASSQETGGSYNEQFF
TRBV7-2	TRBD1	TRBJ1-3	.	TGTGCCAGCAGTTTTAACAGGGGAGCTGGAAACACCATATATTTT	CASSFNRGAGNTIYF
TRBV11-2	.	TRBJ2-7	.	TGTGCCAGCAGCCAATTAACGGGTGGCGAGCAGTACTTC	CASSQLTGGEQYF
TRBV9	.	TRBJ1-3	.	TGTGCCAGCAGCGTTCCACCCCCTTGGCGGGCGGGAAACACCATATATTTT	CASSVPPPWRAGNTIYF
TRBV7-3	.	TRBJ2-5	.	TGTGCCAGCAGCATCGGGACCGGGGGAGAGACCCAGTACTTC	CASSIGTGGETQYF
TRBV10-3	.	TRBJ2-1	.	TGTGCCACTAGCGAGAGCTCCTACAATGAGCAGTTCTTC	CATSESSYNEQFF
TRBV9	TRBD2	TRBJ2-7	.	TGTGCCAGCAGCGTAGGTCCAGCGGGAGAAATATCTGGAGAGCAGTACTTC	CASSVGPAGEISGEQYF
TRBV29-1	.	TRBJ1-2	.	TGCAGCGTTGCAGTATCTGATCATGGCTACACCTTC	CSVAVSDHGYTF
TRBV28	TRBD1	TRBJ2-2	once	TGTGCCAGCAGCCCCTGGGACAGGTCGAACACCGGGGAGCTGTTTTTT	CASSPWDRSNTGELFF
TRBV29-1	TRBD2	TRBJ2-1	.	TGCAGCGTTGAAGTAGCGGGGATGGGTCGGGACAATGAGCAGTTCTTC	CSVEVAGMGRDNEQFF
TRBV19	.	TRBJ1-3	.	TGTGCCAGTATCGCCCCCCGGACCTCTGGAAACACCATATATTTT	CASIAPRTSGNTIYF
TRBV29-1	TRBD1	TRBJ1-2	once	TGCAGCGTTGTAGGACAGGGTACCTACACCTTC	CSVVGQGTYTF
TRBV6-1	TRBD1	TRBJ1-2	.	TGTGCCAGCAGTGAACAACTTGGGACAGCCTTTTATGGCTACACCTTC	CASSEQLGTAFYGYTF
TRBV11-1	.	TRBJ2-3	.	TGTGCCAGCAGCTTAGCCGGTCCAGATACGCAGTATTTT	CASSLAGPDTQYF
TRBV15	TRBD1	TRBJ1-1	.	TGTGCCACCAGAGAAGGGACAGGGGGGACTGACACTGAAGCTTTCTTT	CATREGTGGTDTEAFF
TRBV18	TRBD2	TRBJ2-7	.	TGTGCCAGCTCCGTAATATTCGGGAGGGAGTTCTCCTACGAGCAGTACTTC	CASSVIFGREFSYEQYF
TRBV5-5	.	TRBJ2-6	few	TGTGCCAGCAGCTTTCATTTCACAGGGACTGGGGCCAACGTCCTGACTTTC	CASSFHFTGTGANVLTF
TRBV11-2	TRBD2	TRBJ2-5	.	TGTGCCAGCAGCGGGGGACTAGCGGGGGGCTTAGAGACCCAGTACTTC	CASSGGLAGGLETQYF
TRBV7-7	TRBD2	TRBJ2-1	.	TGTGCTAGCAGCTTGGGACTAGCGGGAGTGGATGAGCAGTTCTTC	CASSLGLAGVDEQFF
TRBV28	TRBD1	TRBJ2-5	once	TGTGCCAGCAGTCCGGGACAGGGGGCTGCAGAGACCCAGTACTTC	CASSPGQGAAETQYF
TRBV5-8	.	TRBJ2-2	.	TGTGCCAGCAGCTCCTCTCTTAACACCGGGGAGCTGTTTTTT	CASSSSLNTGELFF
TRBV5-8	TRBD1	TRBJ2-7	once	TGTGCCAGCAGCTCTGGACAGGCCAGCTCCTACGAGCAGTACTTC	CASSSGQASSYEQYF
TRBV19	.	TRBJ2-7	.	TGTGCCAGTAGTATCGGACCCTCCTACGAGCAGTACTTC	CASSIGPSYEQYF
TRBV28	TRBD2	TRBJ2-1	.	TGTGCCAGCAGCCCCGGGACTAGCGGACCGAAGTTCTTC	CASSPGTSGPKFF
TRBV2	.	TRBJ1-5	.	TGTGCCAGCAGTGAATGGGCATCCCAGCATTTT	CASSEWASQHF
TRBV10-2	TRBD2	TRBJ2-3	.	TGCGCCAGCAGCCGGACTAGCGGGACTGGAGATACGCAGTATTTT	CASSRTSGTGDTQYF
TRBV9	.	TRBJ1-3	.	TGTGCCAGCAGCGTGGGGGGAGGGACTGGAAACACCATATATTTT	CASSVGGGTGNTIYF
TRBV6-4	.	TRBJ2-7	.	TGTGCCAGCAGTGACCTTGTCGTGTCGGTTGTTTCCTACGAGCAGTACTTC	CASSDLVVSVVSYEQYF